The TCR beta chain under discussion was sequenced for a study of cytotoxic CD8 clonotypes in ibrutinib-treated CLL. For the study at large: The sample average was 255,043 productive templates and roughly 90,000 productive rearrangements. Findings of the study overall: Treatment saw public clonotypes, which were uncommon, either contract or stay stable.

A 1 in 200,000 to 1 in 1 million T cell depth was the sequencing target. Profiling relied on immunoSEQ multiplex PCR, and the TCRdb table lists in-frame clones only, not all of them. The sample has 120,000 to 150,000 clones, 60% to 80% seen once. On this clone: Antigen specificity is unknown.

From germline, CDR1 is LNHDA and CDR2 SQIVND (reference sequence). This CDR3 comprises 14 residues. Trimming removed 3 bases from V and 0 bases from J, with 9 bases in between. This sequence joins TRBV19 and TRBJ2-7; possible D gene TRBD1, 5 bases. The specimen was PBMCs, collected after 12 months of ibrutinib treatment. The receptor was isolated from a human donor with chronic lymphocytic leukemia. The CDR3 loop is CASSIETDSYEQYF. DNA for the CDR3: TGTGCCAGTAGTATCGAGACAGACTCCTACGAGCAGTACTTC. Filled out from reference TRBV19 and TRBJ2-7, the complete variable domain reads DGGITQSPKYLFRKEGQNVTLSCEQNLNHDAMYWYRQDPGQGLRLIYYSQIVNDFQKGDIAEGYSVSREKKESFPLTVTSAQKNPTAFYLCASSIETDSYEQYFGPGTRLTVT.